The present T cell receptor beta chain was sequenced within a study of shared clonotypes between healthy human individuals. Overall study: Participating donors consisted of two women and three men aged 18 to 49. Used for every donor were three CD4 naive, three CD4 memory, two CD8 naive and one CD8 memory plate.

CDR1 is SGHVS and CDR2 is FQNEAQ in the germline V gene. With 5 bases clipped from V and 2 bases from J, the junction kept 6 bases outside the gene matches. This CDR3 is built from 15 residues. Original analysis: ImmunoSEQ yielded junction-only sequences lacking quality scores, so filtering differed. The assay was immunoSEQ multiplex PCR, and TCRdb's table has in-frame clones only and misses some. The D gene and trimming were derived from the DNA, and the V and J assignments and clone size from that table. Of approximately 740,000 clones listed, around two thirds are singletons. As concerns this clone: Its antigen is not known.

General study findings and limits: Clonotype sharing among donors was thought likely to change with sequencing depth.

The TCR comes from a woman aged 30 to 39 in good health. Sequenced: memory CD4+ T cells sorted from blood. Subset meaning: CD45RA-negative fraction. This sequence joins TRBV7-8 and TRBJ2-7, with 10 bases aligning to TRBD1. CDR3 sequence reads: CASSTDRGGTYEQYF. The DNA of the CDR3 is TGTGCCAGCAGCACGGACAGGGGGGGGACCTACGAGCAGTACTTC.